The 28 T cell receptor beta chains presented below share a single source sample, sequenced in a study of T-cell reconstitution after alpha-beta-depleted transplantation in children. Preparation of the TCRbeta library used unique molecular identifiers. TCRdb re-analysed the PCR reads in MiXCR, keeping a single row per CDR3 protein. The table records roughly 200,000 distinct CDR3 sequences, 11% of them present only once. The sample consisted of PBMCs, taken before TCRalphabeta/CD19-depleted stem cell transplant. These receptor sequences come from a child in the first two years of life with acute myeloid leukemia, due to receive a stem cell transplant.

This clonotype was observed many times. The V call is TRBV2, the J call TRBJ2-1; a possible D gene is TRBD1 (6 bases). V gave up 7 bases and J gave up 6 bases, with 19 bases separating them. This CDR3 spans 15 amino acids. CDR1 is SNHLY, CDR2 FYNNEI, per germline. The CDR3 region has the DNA TGTGCCAGCATCCAAAGGGGTGCCAGGGGCAATGAGCAGTTCTTC. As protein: CASIQRGARGNEQFF.

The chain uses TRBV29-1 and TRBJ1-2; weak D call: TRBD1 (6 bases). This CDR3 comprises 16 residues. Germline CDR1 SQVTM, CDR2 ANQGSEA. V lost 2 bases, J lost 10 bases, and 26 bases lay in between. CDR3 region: CSVELGQGLTLDDYTF. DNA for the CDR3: TGCAGCGTTGAATTGGGTCAGGGGCTTACTCTCGATGACTACACCTTC.

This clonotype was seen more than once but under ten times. CDR3 residues: CASSPGLAGTPESYEQYF. Written as DNA, the CDR3 is TGTGCCAGCAGCCCGGGACTAGCGGGAACACCCGAGTCCTACGAGCAGTACTTC. V is TRBV11-1 and J is TRBJ2-7; 13 bases are shared with TRBD2. J gave up 1 base and V 5 bases, and 11 bases lay outside the gene matches. The CDR3 contains 18 residues. The germline gives CDR1 SGHAT, CDR2 FQDESV (reference sequence).

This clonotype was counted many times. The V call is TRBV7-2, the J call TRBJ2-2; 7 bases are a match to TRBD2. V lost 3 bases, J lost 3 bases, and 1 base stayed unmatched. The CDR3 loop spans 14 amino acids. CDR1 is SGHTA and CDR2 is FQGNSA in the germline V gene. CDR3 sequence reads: CASSFAGDTGELFF. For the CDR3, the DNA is TGTGCCAGCAGCTTCGCGGGGGACACCGGGGAGCTGTTTTTT.

The CDR3: CASSQNSGASYNEQFF. The CDR3 DNA sequence: TGTGCCAGCAGCCAAAATAGCGGGGCATCCTACAATGAGCAGTTCTTC. The chain has TRBV4-2 and TRBJ2-1, with 8 bases that match TRBD2. Trimming cost V 2 bases and J 1 base; bases outside gene matches: 4. Germline assignment: CDR1 LGHNA and CDR2 YNFKEQ. This CDR3 comprises 16 residues.

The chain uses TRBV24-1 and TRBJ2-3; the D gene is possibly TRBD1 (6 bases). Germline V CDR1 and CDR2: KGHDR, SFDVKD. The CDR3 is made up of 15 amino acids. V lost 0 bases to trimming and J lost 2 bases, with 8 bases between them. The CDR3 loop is CATSDLQGHTDTQYF. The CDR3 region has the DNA TGTGCCACCAGTGATTTGCAGGGACACACAGATACGCAGTATTTT.

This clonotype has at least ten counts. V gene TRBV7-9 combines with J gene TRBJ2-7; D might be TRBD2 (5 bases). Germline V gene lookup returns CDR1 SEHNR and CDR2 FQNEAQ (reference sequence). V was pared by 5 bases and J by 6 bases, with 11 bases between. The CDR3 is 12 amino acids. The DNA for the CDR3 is TGTGCCAGCAGCGCAATCGGGGTCGAGCAGTACTTC. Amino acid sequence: CASSAIGVEQYF.

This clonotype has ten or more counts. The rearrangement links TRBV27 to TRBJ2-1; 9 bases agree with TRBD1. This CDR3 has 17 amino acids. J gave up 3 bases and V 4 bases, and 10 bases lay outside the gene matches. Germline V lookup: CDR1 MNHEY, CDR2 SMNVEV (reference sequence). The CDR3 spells CASSYFPGQGHYNEQFF. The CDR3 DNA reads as TGTGCCAGCAGTTATTTTCCGGGACAGGGTCACTACAATGAGCAGTTCTTC.

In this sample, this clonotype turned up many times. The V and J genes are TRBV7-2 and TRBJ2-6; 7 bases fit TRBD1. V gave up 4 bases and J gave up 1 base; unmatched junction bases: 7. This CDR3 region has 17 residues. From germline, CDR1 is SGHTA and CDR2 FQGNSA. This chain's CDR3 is CASSSQTGTSGANVLTF. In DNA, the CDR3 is TGTGCCAGCAGCTCACAGACAGGGACATCTGGGGCCAACGTCCTGACTTTC. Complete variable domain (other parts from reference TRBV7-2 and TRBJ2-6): GAGVSQSPSNKVTEKGKDVELRCDPISGHTALYWYRQSLGQGLEFLIYFQGNSAPDKSGLPSDRFSAERTGGSVSTLTIQRTQQEDSAVYLCASSSQTGTSGANVLTFGAGSRLTVL.

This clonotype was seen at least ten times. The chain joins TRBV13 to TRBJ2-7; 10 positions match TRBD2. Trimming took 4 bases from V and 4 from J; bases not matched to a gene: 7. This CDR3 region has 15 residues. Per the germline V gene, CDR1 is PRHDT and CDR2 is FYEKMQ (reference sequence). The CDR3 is CASSSALAGVYEQYF. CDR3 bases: TGTGCCAGCAGCTCCGCCCTAGCGGGGGTATACGAGCAGTACTTC.

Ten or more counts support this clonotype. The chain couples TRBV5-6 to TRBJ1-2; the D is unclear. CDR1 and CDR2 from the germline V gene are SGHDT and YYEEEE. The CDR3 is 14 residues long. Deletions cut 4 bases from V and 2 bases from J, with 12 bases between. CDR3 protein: CASSRETFNYGYTF. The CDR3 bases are TGTGCCAGCAGCCGGGAGACCTTCAACTATGGCTACACCTTC.

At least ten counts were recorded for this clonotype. CDR3 residues: CASSRPLAGVAKNIQYF. CDR3 nucleotides: TGTGCCAGCAGCCGTCCTTTAGCGGGGGTAGCCAAAAACATTCAGTACTTC. The rearrangement joins TRBV3-1 to TRBJ2-4; 9 bases are a match to TRBD2. In germline, CDR1 is LGHDT, CDR2 YNNKEL (reference sequence). The trim removed 4 bases at V and 0 bases at J, leaving 7 bases unmatched. This CDR3 contains 17 residues.

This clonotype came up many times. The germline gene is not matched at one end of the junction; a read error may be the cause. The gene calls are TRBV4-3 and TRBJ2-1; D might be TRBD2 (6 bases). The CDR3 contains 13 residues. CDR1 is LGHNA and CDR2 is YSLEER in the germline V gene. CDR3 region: CASSPEGRALPVF. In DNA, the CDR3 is TGCGCCAGCAGCCCGGAGGGGCGGGCCCTTCCAGTCTTC.

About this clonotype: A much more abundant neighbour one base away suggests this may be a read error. This chain's CDR3 is CSARDWTVQGTQYF. The CDR3 bases are TGCAGTGCTAGAGATTGGACGGTCCAAGGGACCCAGTACTTC. This chain connects TRBV20-1 to TRBJ2-5, with D unclear. The CDR3 totals 14 residues. Germline CDR1 reads DFQATT; CDR2 reads SNEGSKA (reference sequence).

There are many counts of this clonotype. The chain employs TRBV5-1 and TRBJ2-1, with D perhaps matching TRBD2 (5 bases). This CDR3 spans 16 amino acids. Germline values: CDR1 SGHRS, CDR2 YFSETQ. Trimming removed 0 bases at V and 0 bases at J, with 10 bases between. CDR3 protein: CASSLGGDSSYNEQFF. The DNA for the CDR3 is TGCGCCAGCAGCTTGGGGGGAGATAGCTCCTACAATGAGCAGTTCTTC.

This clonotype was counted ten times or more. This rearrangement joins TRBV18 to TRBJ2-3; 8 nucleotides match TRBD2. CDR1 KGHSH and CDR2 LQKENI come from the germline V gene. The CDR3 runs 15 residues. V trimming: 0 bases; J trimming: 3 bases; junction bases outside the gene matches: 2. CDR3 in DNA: TGTGCCAGCTCACCACCGGGACTAGGAACAGATACGCAGTATTTT. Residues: CASSPPGLGTDTQYF.

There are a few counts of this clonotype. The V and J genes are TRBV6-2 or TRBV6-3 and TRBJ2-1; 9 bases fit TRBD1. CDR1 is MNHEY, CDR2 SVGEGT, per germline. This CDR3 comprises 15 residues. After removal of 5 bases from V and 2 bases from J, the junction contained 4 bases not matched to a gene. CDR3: CASSDTGGAYNEQFF. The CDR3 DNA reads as TGTGCCAGCAGTGACACAGGGGGCGCCTACAATGAGCAGTTCTTC.

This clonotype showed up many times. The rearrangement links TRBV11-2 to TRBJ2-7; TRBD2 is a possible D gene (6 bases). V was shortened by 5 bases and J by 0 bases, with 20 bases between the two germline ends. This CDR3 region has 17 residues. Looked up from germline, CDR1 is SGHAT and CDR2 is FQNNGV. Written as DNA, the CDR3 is TGTGCCAGCAGCGCTCTGCGGGGAAGCGTCGTCTCCTACGAGCAGTACTTC. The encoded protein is CASSALRGSVVSYEQYF.

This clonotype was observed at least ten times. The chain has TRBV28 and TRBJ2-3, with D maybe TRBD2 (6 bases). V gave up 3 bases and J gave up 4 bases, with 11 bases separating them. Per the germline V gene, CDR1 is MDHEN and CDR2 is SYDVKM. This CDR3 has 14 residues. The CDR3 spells CASSFFGEADTQYF. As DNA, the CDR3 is TGTGCCAGCAGTTTTTTTGGGGAGGCAGATACGCAGTATTTT.

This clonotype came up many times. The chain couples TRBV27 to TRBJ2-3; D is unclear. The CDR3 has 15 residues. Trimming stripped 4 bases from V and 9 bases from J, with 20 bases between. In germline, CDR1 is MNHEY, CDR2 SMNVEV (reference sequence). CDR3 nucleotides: TGTGCCAGCAGTTCTAATCATAGGGAAGGGATAACGCAGTATTTT. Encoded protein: CASSSNHREGITQYF.

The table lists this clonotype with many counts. This CDR3 is CASNFRGVNTEAFF. The CDR3 DNA reads TGTGCCAGCAACTTTCGGGGGGTGAACACTGAAGCTTTCTTT. The chain joins TRBV12-3 or TRBV12-4 to TRBJ1-1; D might be TRBD1 (5 bases). V lost 7 bases, J lost 0 bases, and 12 bases lay in between. This CDR3 spans 14 amino acids.

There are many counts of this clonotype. CDR3 in DNA: TGTGCCAGCAGTTTAAACAGGGGGCAAGAGCAGTACTTC. Translating it yields CASSLNRGQEQYF. This chain uses TRBV28 with TRBJ2-7, with TRBD1 matching 9 bases. This CDR3 spans 13 amino acids. J was trimmed by 7 bases and V by 2 bases; bases with no gene match: 3. Germline-derived CDR1 and CDR2 are MDHEN and SYDVKM. Full variable domain (outside the CDR3, taken from reference TRBV28 and TRBJ2-7): DVKVTQSSRYLVKRTGEKVFLECVQDMDHENMFWYRQDPGLGLRLIYFSYDVKMKEKGDIPEGYSVSREKKERFSLILESASTNQTSMYLCASSLNRGQEQYFGPGTRLTVT.

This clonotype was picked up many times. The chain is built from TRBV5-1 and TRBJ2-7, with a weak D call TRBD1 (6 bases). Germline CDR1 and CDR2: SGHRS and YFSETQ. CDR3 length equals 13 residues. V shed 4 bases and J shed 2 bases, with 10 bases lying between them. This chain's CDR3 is CASSRTATYEQYF. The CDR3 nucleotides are TGCGCCAGCAGCCGGACAGCGACCTACGAGCAGTACTTC.

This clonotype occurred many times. DNA for the CDR3: TGCGCCAGCGGAACCGACGGGGGGATTGGGGCCCTCCTCTACGAGCAGTACTTC. Its protein is CASGTDGGIGALLYEQYF. The chain couples TRBV10-1 to TRBJ2-7; 7 nucleotides line up with TRBD2. This CDR3 comprises 18 residues. Germline-derived CDR1 and CDR2 are WNHNN and SYGVQD (reference sequence). V was pared by 8 bases and J by 3 bases, with 22 bases of the junction left unmatched.

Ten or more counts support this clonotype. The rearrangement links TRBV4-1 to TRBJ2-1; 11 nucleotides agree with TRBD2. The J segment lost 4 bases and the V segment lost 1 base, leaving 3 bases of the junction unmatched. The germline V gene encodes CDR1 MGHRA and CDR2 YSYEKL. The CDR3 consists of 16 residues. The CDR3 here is CASSQVTSGRYNEQFF. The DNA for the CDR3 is TGCGCCAGCAGCCAAGTCACTAGCGGGAGATACAATGAGCAGTTCTTC.

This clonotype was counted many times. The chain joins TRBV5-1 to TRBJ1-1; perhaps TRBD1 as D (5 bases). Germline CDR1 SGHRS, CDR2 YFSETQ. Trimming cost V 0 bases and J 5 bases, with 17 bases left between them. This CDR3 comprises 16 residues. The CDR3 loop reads CASSLEGTHLATEAFF. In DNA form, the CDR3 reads TGCGCCAGCAGCTTGGAAGGGACCCACTTAGCAACTGAAGCTTTCTTT.

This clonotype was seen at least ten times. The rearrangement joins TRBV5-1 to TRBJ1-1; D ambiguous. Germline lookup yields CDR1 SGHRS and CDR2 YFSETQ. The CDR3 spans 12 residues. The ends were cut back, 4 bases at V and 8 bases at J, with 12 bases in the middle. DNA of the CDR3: TGCGCCAGCAGCGCTGAGTCGGCCGAAGCTTTCTTT. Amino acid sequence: CASSAESAEAFF.

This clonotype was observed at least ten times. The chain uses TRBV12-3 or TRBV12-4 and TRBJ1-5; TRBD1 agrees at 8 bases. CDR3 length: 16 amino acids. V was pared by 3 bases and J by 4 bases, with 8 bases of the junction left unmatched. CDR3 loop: CASSFRDRRTNQPQHF. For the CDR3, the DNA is TGTGCCAGCAGTTTCCGGGACAGGCGAACTAATCAGCCCCAGCATTTT.